This is a list of T cell receptor beta chains from one sample in a study of vaccination effects on CD4 cells after COVID-19. Sequenced by immunoSEQ multiplex PCR; TCRdb stores in-frame clones only, minus some. The repertoire holds roughly 60,000 clones, with about two thirds as singletons. Antigen specificity for these receptors is unknown. The specimen was CD4+ T cells from PBMCs cultured without peptide, collected before COVID-19 vaccination. The receptors come from a human donor who had a prior SARS-CoV-2 infection. Each CDR3 is given with its conserved first and last residue. D genes are given only for firm matches. Clone size is given for some rows only: seen once, a few or many times, or a class if the clone is expanded.

V	J	size	D	DNA	CDR3
TRBV27	TRBJ2-3	once	-	TGTGCCAGCAGTTTATACGGAGTTAGCAGGGAGCCCTCAGATACGCAGTATTTT	CASSLYGVSREPSDTQYF
TRBV5-4	TRBJ2-1	-	TRBD2	TGTGCCAGCAGCACCGGGACTAGCAACAATGAGCAGTTCTTC	CASSTGTSNNEQFF
TRBV11-2	TRBJ2-7	-	TRBD2	TGTGCCAGCAGCTTAGTGAAACTAGCGACCTACGAGCAGTACTTC	CASSLVKLATYEQYF
TRBV7-8	TRBJ2-2	-	-	TGTGCCAGCAGCTTAGAAGGACTGGCGAACACCGGGGAGCTGTTTTTT	CASSLEGLANTGELFF
TRBV27	TRBJ2-6	-	-	TGTGCCAGCACTGGATCAGGGACCCTCTCTGGGGCCAACGTCCTGACTTTC	CASTGSGTLSGANVLTF
TRBV11-1	TRBJ1-4	-	-	TGTGCCAGCAGCCTGAGACGGACAACTAATGAAAAACTGTTTTTT	CASSLRRTTNEKLFF
TRBV11-2	TRBJ2-7	-	TRBD2	TGTGCCAGCAGCTTAGGAAGGGGGACTAGCGGGAGATCCTCCTACGAGCAGTACTTC	CASSLGRGTSGRSSYEQYF
TRBV27	TRBJ1-4	-	-	TGTGCCAGCTCACGACAGGCCTTTAATGAAAAACTGTTTTTT	CASSRQAFNEKLFF
TRBV25-1	TRBJ1-1	-	-	TGTGCCAGCAGTGACGGAAGCACTGAAGCTTTCTTT	CASSDGSTEAFF
TRBV6-5	TRBJ1-4	-	-	TGTGCCAGCAACCAGCGGGGGATAAACGGTGAAAAACTGTTTTTT	CASNQRGINGEKLFF
TRBV6-5	TRBJ1-1	-	-	TGTGCCAGCAGTTACCTCGGGCAGACTAACACTGAAGCTTTCTTT	CASSYLGQTNTEAFF
TRBV28	TRBJ1-5	-	-	TGTGCCAGCAGTTCCGGCGGATTCCTTCTCAATCAGCCCCAGCATTTT	CASSSGGFLLNQPQHF
TRBV3-1/TRBV3-2	TRBJ2-5	-	-	TGTGCCAGCAGCCGAAGGACTCCTCAAGAGACCCAGTACTTC	CASSRRTPQETQYF
TRBV25-1	TRBJ2-7	-	TRBD2	TGTGCCAGCAGTGGGACTAGCGGACCCTACGAGCAGTACTTC	CASSGTSGPYEQYF
TRBV2	TRBJ2-1	once	TRBD2	TGTGCCAGCAGCTCCCTAGCGGGGGGCTACAATGAGCAGTTCTTC	CASSSLAGGYNEQFF
TRBV6-2/TRBV6-3	TRBJ2-1	-	TRBD2	TGTGCCAGCAGCACTAGGTCTCCCGGGACTAGCGGGAAAAATGAGCAGTTCTTC	CASSTRSPGTSGKNEQFF
TRBV18	TRBJ1-5	-	TRBD1	TGTGCCAGCTCACCCGCTAATTCATTCAGGGGGCCTTATAGCAATCAGCCCCAGCATTTT	CASSPANSFRGPYSNQPQHF
TRBV10-3	TRBJ2-4	-	TRBD1	TGTGCCATCAGTGAAAGACAGGGCGAAGCCAAAAACATTCAGTACTTC	CAISERQGEAKNIQYF
TRBV5-1	TRBJ2-5	-	TRBD2	TGCGCCAGCACTCAAGGACCTAGCGGGGACCAAGAGACCCAGTACTTC	CASTQGPSGDQETQYF
TRBV10-3	TRBJ2-3	few	TRBD2	TGTGCGCTGCGGGGGATTGGCACAGATACGCAGTATTTT	CALRGIGTDTQYF
TRBV7-8	TRBJ2-2	-	-	TGTGCCAGCAGCTCCCCCCTAGGGGGGGCCCCCGGGGAGCTGTTTTTT	CASSSPLGGAPGELFF
TRBV11-3	TRBJ2-7	-	-	TGTGCCGGACGGGGCCTCCCGGAGTGCTCCTACGAGCAGTACTTC	CAGRGLPECSYEQYF
TRBV6-5	TRBJ1-6	-	-	TGTGCCAGCAGTTACGCGGGGCACCGTGATTCACCCCTCCACTTT	CASSYAGHRDSPLHF
TRBV2	TRBJ2-1	few	-	TGTGCCAGCAGTGAGCAAGAGCAGTTCTTC	CASSEQEQFF
TRBV3-1/TRBV3-2	TRBJ1-2	once	-	TGTGCCAGCAGCCAAGTTGGGGGTCGCAGGGGTGATGGCTACACCTTC	CASSQVGGRRGDGYTF
TRBV9	TRBJ2-3	-	-	TGTGCCAGCAGCCCAGGAGGGGGGAGCACAGATACGCAGTATTTT	CASSPGGGSTDTQYF
TRBV12-3/TRBV12-4	TRBJ2-5	-	-	TGTGCCAGCAGTTTAGGGCAGCAAGAGACCCAGTACTTC	CASSLGQQETQYF
TRBV4-1	TRBJ1-3	-	-	TGCGCCAGCAGCCAAGTTCCCGGCAATCCCGGAAACACCATATATTTT	CASSQVPGNPGNTIYF
TRBV7-8	TRBJ1-2	-	TRBD1	TGTGCCATCAAAGGGGGCTTTGGCTACACCTTC	CAIKGGFGYTF
TRBV5-4	TRBJ2-3	once	-	TGTGCCAGCAGCTTGGCGAATCGGGGAAACACAGATACGCAGTATTTT	CASSLANRGNTDTQYF
TRBV4-2	TRBJ2-5	once	TRBD2	TGTGCCAGCAGCCCCCGAACGAGCGGGAGCAGTCTGGAGACCCAGTACTTC	CASSPRTSGSSLETQYF
TRBV5-6	TRBJ2-5	-	TRBD2	TGTGCCAGCAGCTTGGGGCTAGCGGGAGAAGAGACCCAGTACTTC	CASSLGLAGEETQYF
TRBV30	TRBJ1-3	-	-	TGTGCCTGGGGCCTGAGGCCTCCCGGAAACACCATATATTTT	CAWGLRPPGNTIYF
TRBV16	TRBJ2-7	-	TRBD2	TGTGCCAGCAGCCCCCTCGGGAGGACCTACGAGCAGTACTTC	CASSPLGRTYEQYF
TRBV7-6	TRBJ2-1	few	-	TGTGCCAGCAGCTACCTTGGGGCCTACAATGAGCAGTTCTTC	CASSYLGAYNEQFF
TRBV19	TRBJ2-1	-	-	TGTGCCAGTAGCGACGGCCGACGTAAGCAGTTCTTC	CASSDGRRKQFF
TRBV7-7	TRBJ2-1	-	TRBD1	TGTGCTAGCAGCTTCTCTCCGGGACAGGAGAGCTCCTACAATGAGCAGTTCTTC	CASSFSPGQESSYNEQFF
TRBV18	TRBJ1-2	-	-	TGTGCCAGCTCACCACAGGATGCCTATGGCTACACCTTC	CASSPQDAYGYTF
TRBV7-9	TRBJ1-3	-	TRBD1	TGTGCCAGCAGCCCTACGACAGGGAATACTGGAAACACCATATATTTT	CASSPTTGNTGNTIYF
TRBV19	TRBJ1-5	-	-	TGTGCCAGTAGTTGGAATCAGCCCCAGCATTTT	CASSWNQPQHF
TRBV2	TRBJ1-5	few	TRBD1	TGTGCCAGCAACACCGGGGACAGATATCAGCCCCAGCATTTT	CASNTGDRYQPQHF
TRBV5-1	TRBJ1-3	-	-	TGCGCCAGCAGCTTGGGTGATTTCGGGACGTATCTCTCTGGAAACACCATATATTTT	CASSLGDFGTYLSGNTIYF
TRBV2	TRBJ1-4	-	-	TGTGCCAGCACATCACCCGGACAGAACCGGCCGTTTTTT	CASTSPGQNRPFF
TRBV4-3	TRBJ1-1	-	-	TGCGCCAGCAGCCTACTTGGGTACACTGAAGCTTTCTTT	CASSLLGYTEAFF
TRBV27	TRBJ1-4	-	TRBD1	TGTGCCAGCAGTTTCGACAGACAGGGTGGGGAAAAACTGTTTTTT	CASSFDRQGGEKLFF
TRBV6-6	TRBJ2-4	-	-	TGTGCCAGCGCTCCGGGCCCTATTCAGTACTTC	CASAPGPIQYF
TRBV25-1	TRBJ2-3	-	-	TGTGCCAGCAGTGACACGTCTAGCACAGATACGCAGTATTTT	CASSDTSSTDTQYF
TRBV18	TRBJ1-1	-	-	TGTGCCAGCCGGACGTATCAAGCAGAAGCTTTCTTT	CASRTYQAEAFF
TRBV7-3	TRBJ2-3	-	-	TGTGCCAGCAGCCGAGTTGGACGTGGTAGCACAGATACGCAGTATTTT	CASSRVGRGSTDTQYF
TRBV11-2	TRBJ1-4	-	-	TGTGCCAGCAGCTCCGGAACTAATGAAAAACTGTTTTTT	CASSSGTNEKLFF
TRBV11-2	TRBJ1-2	-	TRBD1	TGTGCCAGCAGCTCGGAGGGGGCTGGCTACACCTTC	CASSSEGAGYTF
TRBV7-3	TRBJ2-3	few	-	TGTGCCAGCAGCCCCGACACAGATACGCAGTATTTT	CASSPDTDTQYF
TRBV11-2	TRBJ1-2	-	-	TGTGCCAGCAGCTTGCGTCCAGAAACCACTTATGGCTACACCTTC	CASSLRPETTYGYTF
TRBV19	TRBJ2-1	-	-	TGTGCCAGTAGTTCCCCGTTTAGGGGGAAGGTGTTTGGCAATGAGCAGTTCTTC	CASSSPFRGKVFGNEQFF
TRBV19	TRBJ2-1	-	-	TGTGCCAGTAGTATTCGGTTCTTC	CASSIRFF
TRBV6-2/TRBV6-3	TRBJ1-4	-	-	TGTGCCAGCAGTTACTCGACGGACGAAAAACTGTTTTTT	CASSYSTDEKLFF
TRBV2	TRBJ2-3	-	TRBD2	TGTGCCAGCATAGGGCTAGCGGGATCTCAAAATACGCAGTATTTT	CASIGLAGSQNTQYF